The rows below give T cell receptor beta chains drawn from one sample of a study of cytomegalovirus exposure and HLA in healthy donors. TCRdb's copy holds only in-frame clones and misses some; the assay was immunoSEQ multiplex PCR. Found here are 120,000 or so clones, about 80% of them singletons; the top ten hold around 1.4%. The sample taken for sequencing was PBMCs. The receptors were sampled from a woman between 18 and 30 years old in good health and CMV-seronegative. Each CDR3 is given with its conserved first and last residue. The D gene is left open where the match is weak. Clone size is shown for a subset of rows, as once, few, many or a class of expanded clone.

clone size	V gene	D gene	J gene	CDR3 DNA	CDR3 protein
-	TRBV6-5	-	TRBJ1-2	TGTGCCAGCAGTCGGACATCGTACTATGGCTACACCTTC	CASSRTSYYGYTF
few	TRBV4-3	TRBD2	TRBJ2-1	TGCGCCAGCGGCGTTGGCGGGGGGATTTACAATGAGCAGTTCTTC	CASGVGGGIYNEQFF
-	TRBV4-3	-	TRBJ1-4	TGCGCCAGCAGCCAAGGGCCCTCAGGGATGACTAATGAAAAACTGTTTTTT	CASSQGPSGMTNEKLFF
-	TRBV5-1	TRBD2	TRBJ2-1	TGCGCCAGCAGCTTGGGAGGACTAGCGGCCAATGAGCAGTTCTTC	CASSLGGLAANEQFF
-	TRBV18	TRBD2	TRBJ2-7	TGTGCCAGCTCACCACCGTCGGGGGGGTCCTACGAGCAGTACTTC	CASSPPSGGSYEQYF
-	TRBV2	-	TRBJ2-7	TGTGCCAGCAGTGAATGGCGGAGCCTCCACGAGCAGTACTTC	CASSEWRSLHEQYF
-	TRBV9	TRBD1	TRBJ1-1	TGTGCCAGCAGCGTAGGGCTACCGGGACAGGCTGAAGCTTTCTTT	CASSVGLPGQAEAFF
-	TRBV7-6	TRBD2	TRBJ2-5	TGTGCCAGCAGCCTAAGGGTTAGCGGGGGAGGAGAGACCCAGTACTTC	CASSLRVSGGGETQYF
few	TRBV30	-	TRBJ1-2	TGTGCCTGGAGGGGACTATCCGGGACCCGGGGGTACTATGGCTACACCTTC	CAWRGLSGTRGYYGYTF
-	TRBV9	TRBD1	TRBJ2-2	TGTGCCAGCAGCCCTAGGGAACGACAGGGGACCGGGGAGCTGTTTTTT	CASSPRERQGTGELFF
-	TRBV5-6	-	TRBJ2-7	TGTGCCAGCACAGGTTCCTCCTCCTACGAGCAGTACTTC	CASTGSSSYEQYF
few	TRBV18	TRBD1	TRBJ1-2	TGTGCCAGCTCACCAGGGACAGGGGGAACGTATGGCTACACCTTC	CASSPGTGGTYGYTF
-	TRBV5-5	-	TRBJ1-1	TGTGCCAGCAGCTTTGCAGGGAACACTGAAGCTTTCTTT	CASSFAGNTEAFF
-	TRBV7-2	TRBD1	TRBJ1-3	TGTGCCAGCAGCTTACGGCTGACAGGGGCTGGAAACACCATATATTTT	CASSLRLTGAGNTIYF
-	TRBV5-4	TRBD2	TRBJ2-3	TGTGCCAGCAGCTTGGCCGGGACTAGCGGACTCACAGATACGCAGTATTTT	CASSLAGTSGLTDTQYF
-	TRBV7-9	TRBD1	TRBJ2-7	TGTGCCAGCAGCTGGGGACAGGGGTACGAGCAGTACTTC	CASSWGQGYEQYF
-	TRBV6-5	TRBD1	TRBJ1-1	TGTGCCAGCAGGGGGACAGTAGAAGCTTTCTTT	CASRGTVEAFF
-	TRBV4-3	TRBD1	TRBJ1-2	TGCGCCAGCAGCCCCGGCAGGGGGAACTATGGCTACACCTTC	CASSPGRGNYGYTF
-	TRBV6-5	-	TRBJ1-2	TGTGCCAGCAGTTACACGCGGGGGAACTATGGCTACACCTTC	CASSYTRGNYGYTF
-	TRBV6-1	-	TRBJ1-5	TGTGCCAGCAGACAGGGTAACCAGCCCCAGCATTTT	CASRQGNQPQHF
-	TRBV5-1	-	TRBJ2-2	TGCGCCAGCAGCTCTGGGCCGACCACCGGGGAGCTGTTTTTT	CASSSGPTTGELFF
-	TRBV7-2	-	TRBJ2-7	TGTGCCAGCAGCACGTACAGTTTCTACGAGCAGTACTTC	CASSTYSFYEQYF
-	TRBV29-1	-	TRBJ2-7	TGCAGCGTTGAAGATCAAGTAGGTACTAACGAGCAGTACTTC	CSVEDQVGTNEQYF
-	TRBV18	-	TRBJ2-7	TGTGCCAGCTCACCACCGGACGGGACCTACGAGCAGTACTTC	CASSPPDGTYEQYF
-	TRBV27	TRBD2	TRBJ2-2	TGTGCCAGCAGGGACTTAGCGGGAGGAGACGGTCCCACCGGGGAGCTGTTTTTT	CASRDLAGGDGPTGELFF
-	TRBV20-1	-	TRBJ2-3	TGCAGTGTCGGGGTACATACGCAGTATTTT	CSVGVHTQYF
-	TRBV9	TRBD1	TRBJ1-5	TGTGCCAGCAGCGTAGGGGGACAGAGCGGTCAGCCCCAGCATTTT	CASSVGGQSGQPQHF
few	TRBV20-1	TRBD1	TRBJ1-2	TGCAGTGCCGTCCTTCAGGGGGAGGACACCTTC	CSAVLQGEDTF
-	TRBV7-2	-	TRBJ2-5	TGTGCCAGCAGCTCCCGGGTCCCCCAAGAGACCCAGTACTTC	CASSSRVPQETQYF
-	TRBV5-4	TRBD1	TRBJ1-5	TGTGCCAGCAGCCCGGCACCTCACCAGGGGGAAAGTCAGCCCCAGCATTTT	CASSPAPHQGESQPQHF
-	TRBV6-6	-	TRBJ1-5	TGTGCCAGCAGTTCCTACAGAAACAATCAGCCCCAGCATTTT	CASSSYRNNQPQHF
-	TRBV5-8	-	TRBJ1-6	TGTGCCAGCAGGGGGCACGGTGAGGAACCCCTCCACTTT	CASRGHGEEPLHF
-	TRBV2	TRBD1	TRBJ2-7	TGTGCCAGCAGCGGTAGGGACAGACCCTACGAGCAGTACTTC	CASSGRDRPYEQYF
-	TRBV18	TRBD1	TRBJ2-7	TGTGCCAGCTCTCAAGACAGGGGGTCCTACGAGCAGTACTTC	CASSQDRGSYEQYF
-	TRBV7-2	-	TRBJ1-1	TGTGCCAGCAGCTTACAACGGGAGCTGAACACTGAAGCTTTCTTT	CASSLQRELNTEAFF
-	TRBV2	TRBD2	TRBJ2-1	TGTGGGGAGGGGCGGGACTCCTACAATGAGCAGTTCTTC	CGEGRDSYNEQFF
-	TRBV18	TRBD2	TRBJ2-7	TGTGCCAGCTCACCTACCAGAGGCAGGGAGGGCGAGCAGTACTTC	CASSPTRGREGEQYF
-	TRBV11-3	TRBD1	TRBJ2-3	TGTGCCAGCAGCTTAGGGGACAGGGGGCAACCCCTAGATACGCAGTATTTT	CASSLGDRGQPLDTQYF
-	TRBV4-1	TRBD2	TRBJ2-1	TGCGCCAGCAGCCAGGGGAGCGGGAGCTCCTACAATGAGCAGTTCTTC	CASSQGSGSSYNEQFF